This TCR beta chain is drawn from a study of shared clonotypes between healthy human individuals. Study observations and caveats: Around 4.7% of naive CD4 clonotypes were shared across a few donors.

Healthy HIV-negative adults with no recent acute infections or vaccinations were recruited as donors. Produced via immunoSEQ multiplex PCR; TCRdb's table is partial and in-frame only. The sample yields millions of clones, around nine tenths seen once. CDR1 and CDR2 from the germline V gene are MNHEY and SVGAGI. V was pared by 2 bases and J by 5 bases, with 8 bases of the junction left unmatched. This CDR3 spans 15 amino acids. On this clone itself: Its antigen is undetermined.

The clonotype comes from a man between 18 and 35 years old in good health. The rearrangement joins TRBV6-5 to TRBJ1-1, with TRBD1 identical over 7 bases. The sequenced sample consisted of naive CD4+ T cells sorted from blood. Subset noted: CD45RA+ positively selected. Here the CDR3 DNA reads TGTGCCAGCAGTTACGGCCAGAGGGGGCAGACTGAAGCTTTCTTT. This gives the protein CASSYGQRGQTEAFF.